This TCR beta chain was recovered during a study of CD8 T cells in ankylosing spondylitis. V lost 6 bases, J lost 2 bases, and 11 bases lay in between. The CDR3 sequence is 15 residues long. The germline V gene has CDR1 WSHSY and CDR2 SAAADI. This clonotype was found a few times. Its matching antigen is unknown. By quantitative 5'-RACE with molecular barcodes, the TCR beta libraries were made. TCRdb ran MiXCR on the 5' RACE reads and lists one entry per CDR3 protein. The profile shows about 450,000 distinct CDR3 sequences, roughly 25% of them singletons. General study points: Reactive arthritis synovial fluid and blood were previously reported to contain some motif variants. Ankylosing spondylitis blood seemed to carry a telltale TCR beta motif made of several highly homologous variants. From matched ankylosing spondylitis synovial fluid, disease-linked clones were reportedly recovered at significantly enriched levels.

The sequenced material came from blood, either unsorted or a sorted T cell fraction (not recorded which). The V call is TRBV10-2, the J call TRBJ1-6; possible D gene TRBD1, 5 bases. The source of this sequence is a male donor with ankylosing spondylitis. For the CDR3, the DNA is TGCGCCAGCAGCGACAGCCCAACCTATAATTCACCCCTCCACTTT. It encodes CASSDSPTYNSPLHF.